Here is one T cell receptor (beta chain) with its context. This specimen comes from a study of blood T cell repertoires in COVID-19. Study-wide background: Samples taken during acute and convalescent COVID-19 were collected in the United States, Italy and Spain. PBMCs, B-cell-depleted T cells, or T cells provided the cDNA or gDNA that made up the material.

TCRdb's table, derived via immunoSEQ multiplex PCR, lists solely in-frame clones and lacks some. This table holds 90,000 to 130,000 clones, around 74% found once. Material for sequencing was peripheral blood. This TCR was recovered from a woman aged 55-69 years with acute or convalescent COVID-19.

This CDR3 reads CASRGVGNQPQHF. CDR3 coding DNA: TGTGCCAGCAGGGGAGTGGGGAATCAGCCCCAGCATTTT. The chain links TRBV6-5 to TRBJ1-5; no definite D call. The CDR3 has 13 residues. Trimming shortened V by 6 bases and J by 4 bases, and 10 bases separated the two germline ends. Germline V lookup: CDR1 MNHEY, CDR2 SVGAGI.